A selection of T cell receptor beta chains follows, all from one sample in a study of lymphopenia after photon versus proton radiotherapy. Assay used: immunoSEQ multiplex PCR; TCRdb lists only in-frame clones, some missing. The table has 75,000 to 90,000 clones, 80% to 90% seen once. This specimen consisted of peripheral blood, obtained from a patient treated with proton-based radiotherapy. These receptors came from a man aged 60 to 69 with pancreatic cancer. The CDR3 runs from the conserved cysteine through the conserved F or W. A D gene is named only where the DNA matches it firmly. Only part of the rows carry a size: once, few, many, or a class if the clone is expanded.

TRBJ2-2 | - | - | TRBV19 | CASSIKQGRTGELFF | TGTGCCAGTAGTATAAAACAGGGTCGCACCGGGGAGCTGTTTTTT
TRBJ2-3 | - | - | TRBV27 | CASSLSSLPTDTQYF | TGTGCCAGCAGTTTATCTAGTCTCCCCACAGATACGCAGTATTTT
TRBJ2-3 | TRBD2 | - | TRBV5-4 | CASSFNSGRATDTQYF | TGTGCCAGCAGCTTCAATAGCGGGAGAGCCACAGATACGCAGTATTTT
TRBJ2-6 | - | - | TRBV9 | CASSVGSGANVLTF | TGTGCCAGCAGCGTAGGCTCTGGGGCCAACGTCCTGACTTTC
TRBJ2-3 | TRBD1 | - | TRBV2 | CASSGQGTADTQYF | TGTGCCAGCAGTGGACAGGGGACGGCAGATACGCAGTATTTT
TRBJ2-2 | - | - | TRBV27 | CASGQGPNTGELFF | TGTGCCAGTGGGCAGGGACCGAACACCGGGGAGCTGTTTTTT
TRBJ1-2 | - | - | TRBV28 | CASKQVNYGYTF | TGTGCCAGCAAACAGGTCAACTATGGCTACACCTTC
TRBJ1-5 | - | once | TRBV18 | CASSPRIGHQPQHF | TGTGCCAGCTCACCACGGATAGGGCATCAGCCCCAGCATTTT
TRBJ1-4 | TRBD1 | few | TRBV7-2 | CASSLRQGVDNEKLFF | TGTGCCAGCAGCTTAAGACAGGGTGTGGATAATGAAAAACTGTTTTTT
TRBJ2-7 | - | - | TRBV5-4 | CASSLRLESSYEQYF | TGTGCCAGCAGCTTAAGACTAGAGAGCTCCTACGAGCAGTACTTC
TRBJ2-3 | - | - | TRBV5-1 | CASSPGNPPITDTQYF | TGCGCCAGCAGCCCTGGGAATCCCCCCATCACAGATACGCAGTATTTT
TRBJ2-3 | - | - | TRBV5-1 | CASSDGDSTDTQYF | TGCGCCAGCAGCGACGGGGACAGCACAGATACGCAGTATTTT
TRBJ1-3 | TRBD1 | - | TRBV27 | CASSLIGTGSGNTIYF | TGTGCCAGCAGTTTAATCGGGACAGGGTCTGGAAACACCATATATTTT
TRBJ1-2 | - | few | TRBV15 | CATSRGRTDGYTF | TGTGCCACCAGCAGGGGGCGGACGGATGGCTACACCTTC
TRBJ2-3 | TRBD2 | - | TRBV13 | CASSSWTSGRGNTQYF | TGTGCCAGCAGCTCCTGGACTAGCGGGAGAGGAAATACGCAGTATTTT
TRBJ2-7 | TRBD1 | - | TRBV5-5 | CASSPPGQGYEQYF | TGTGCCAGCAGCCCCCCGGGACAGGGCTACGAGCAGTACTTC
TRBJ2-1 | - | once | TRBV5-1 | CASSLDPSEYNEQFF | TGCGCCAGCAGCTTGGACCCTAGCGAGTACAATGAGCAGTTCTTC
TRBJ2-5 | - | - | TRBV5-1 | CASSLEGLLGTQYF | TGCGCCAGCAGCTTGGAGGGCCTTCTGGGGACCCAGTACTTC
TRBJ1-1 | - | - | TRBV13 | CASSLREGIYQVAFF | TGTGCCAGCAGCTTAAGGGAGGGGATTTACCAGGTAGCTTTCTTT
TRBJ2-1 | TRBD2 | - | TRBV4-2 | CASSQGTSGRAGEQFF | TGTGCCAGCAGCCAAGGGACTAGCGGGAGGGCAGGTGAGCAGTTCTTC
TRBJ2-3 | - | - | TRBV11-2 | CASRLGTGSTDTQYF | TGTGCCAGCAGACTAGGGACGGGGAGCACAGATACGCAGTATTTT
TRBJ2-3 | - | - | TRBV9 | CASSPRDRTDTQYF | TGTGCCAGCAGCCCTAGGGACCGCACAGATACGCAGTATTTT
TRBJ2-1 | TRBD2 | - | TRBV7-2 | CASSSGLGSNEQFF | TGTGCCAGCAGCTCGGGACTAGGATCCAATGAGCAGTTCTTC
TRBJ1-1 | - | - | TRBV14 | CASSQALNTEAFF | TGTGCCAGCAGCCAAGCCTTAAACACTGAAGCTTTCTTT
TRBJ2-2 | TRBD1 | - | TRBV30 | CAWSRQGGGELFF | TGTGCCTGGAGTCGACAGGGTGGGGGGGAGCTGTTTTTT
TRBJ1-1 | - | - | TRBV11-2 | CASSLRQGRLNTEAFF | TGTGCCAGCAGCCTCAGGCAGGGGCGGCTGAACACTGAAGCTTTCTTT
TRBJ2-1 | - | - | TRBV11-2 | CASSSRLVDNEQFF | TGTGCCAGCAGCTCCAGACTAGTTGACAATGAGCAGTTCTTC
TRBJ1-5 | - | - | TRBV21-1 | CASGWISSQDQPQHF | TGTGCCAGCGGGTGGATCAGTTCGCAGGATCAGCCCCAGCATTTT
TRBJ2-3 | - | - | TRBV20-1 | CSARFPDTQYF | TGCAGTGCTAGATTTCCAGATACGCAGTATTTT
TRBJ2-2 | - | - | TRBV5-6 | CASSFIGLLAGELFF | TGTGCCAGCAGCTTCATAGGGCTGTTGGCCGGGGAGCTGTTTTTT
TRBJ2-1 | TRBD2 | - | TRBV11-3 | CASSLGWQGGTSGNYNEQFF | TGTGCCAGCAGCTTAGGATGGCAGGGTGGGACTAGCGGGAACTACAATGAGCAGTTCTTC
TRBJ1-1 | - | - | TRBV23-1 | CASSHIRAFF | TGCGCCAGCAGTCATATTAGGGCTTTCTTT